These T cell receptor beta chains were read from a single sample in a study of prognosis after radiotherapy for stage I lung cancer. TCRdb recomputed calls from the multiplex PCR reads with MiXCR, one row per CDR3 protein. The data contain some 15,000 distinct CDR3 sequences, around a quarter of them singletons. The source was PBMCs, collected before or after stereotactic body radiation therapy (not recorded which). The source is a donor aged 50 or older with non-small cell lung cancer. Each CDR3 is given with its conserved first and last residue. The order of the fields is J gene, clone size, D gene, V gene, CDR3 DNA, CDR3 protein. The D gene is left open where the match is weak. Only some rows state a clone size, as once, few, many or a class for expanded clones.

TRBJ2-5,many,-,TRBV20-1,TGCAGTGTATTGAGGTGGGGGAGTGGGTTAGAAGAGACCCAGTACTTC,CSVLRWGSGLEETQYF
TRBJ1-4,many,-,TRBV27,TGTGCCAGCAGTTCTACCGGACCAACTAATGAAAAACTGTTTTTT,CASSSTGPTNEKLFF
TRBJ1-5,many,-,TRBV4-2,TGTGCCAGCAGCCAAGATTGGTCCCCATGGTCAGGGGCCGAGAATCAGCCCCAGCATTTT,CASSQDWSPWSGAENQPQHF
TRBJ1-5,large,-,TRBV2,TGTGCCAGCAGTGATCAAGAGGGTTTCAATCAGCCCCAGCATTTT,CASSDQEGFNQPQHF
TRBJ1-4,many,-,TRBV18,TGTGCCAGCTCATCTGGACAGCTGAATGAAAAACTGTTTTTT,CASSSGQLNEKLFF
TRBJ2-1,medium-sized,TRBD1,TRBV20-1,TGCAGTGCTCCCGTTCGATTTCGGGACAGATCCACCAATGAGCAGTTCTTC,CSAPVRFRDRSTNEQFF
TRBJ2-7,many,TRBD1,TRBV20-1,TGCAGTGCTTCCGGGACAGCAACCTACGAGCAGTACTTC,CSASGTATYEQYF
TRBJ1-1,many,TRBD1,TRBV20-1,TGCAGTGCTAGATTCGGACAGGGGACATCTGAAGCTTTCTTT,CSARFGQGTSEAFF
TRBJ2-7,many,-,TRBV24-1,TGTGCCACCAGTGACGAGCAGTACTTC,CATSDEQYF
TRBJ1-4,many,-,TRBV20-1,TGCAGTGCTAGAACGCCAGGGGCGGGCGAAAAACTGTTTTTT,CSARTPGAGEKLFF
TRBJ1-6,medium-sized,-,TRBV20-1,TGCAGTGCTAGACTTCGGGGGCTCGGGGCACCCCTCCACTTT,CSARLRGLGAPLHF
TRBJ1-1,many,TRBD1,TRBV9,TGTGCCAGCAGCGTAGAAGGGACAGGGTTCACTGAAGCTTTCTTT,CASSVEGTGFTEAFF
TRBJ2-7,-,-,TRBV15,TGTGCCACCAGCTCCAGGGGTACCTACGAGCAGTACTTC,CATSSRGTYEQYF
TRBJ2-7,medium-sized,TRBD1,TRBV6-1,TGTGCCAGCAGTGAACCGGGACAGGGGCTTGGCGAGCAGTACTTC,CASSEPGQGLGEQYF
TRBJ2-6,-,-,TRBV5-1,-,CASSFYICSAINSGANVLTF
TRBJ2-7,medium-sized,TRBD2,TRBV9,TGTGCCAGCAGCGTAGCGGGGACTAGCGGCTACGAGCAGTACTTC,CASSVAGTSGYEQYF
TRBJ1-2,many,TRBD1,TRBV7-9,TGTGCCAGCAGCACTAGAGGAGGGGGCGCATATGGCTACACCTTC,CASSTRGGGAYGYTF
TRBJ1-1,-,-,TRBV4-1,TGCGCCAGCAGCCAAGAAATCTACCTGATCATGAACACTGAAGCCTTCTTT,CASSQEIYLIMNTEAFF
TRBJ2-1,many,-,TRBV6-2/TRBV6-3,TGTGCCAGCACCCCCCCCTACAATGAGCAGTTCTTC,CASTPPYNEQFF
TRBJ2-3,many,TRBD1,TRBV7-9,TGTGCCAGCAGCTGGGGACAGTCTGGAGATACGCAGTATTTT,CASSWGQSGDTQYF
TRBJ2-5,many,-,TRBV7-9,TGTGCCAGCAGCTTGTCAGGGGCCGAGACCCAGTACTTC,CASSLSGAETQYF
TRBJ2-7,-,-,TRBV3-1,TGTGCCAGCAGCCTAAACTATCTACAGGGTGGCGAGCAGTACTTC,CASSLNYLQGGEQYF
TRBJ1-6,-,-,TRBV28,TGTGCCAGCAGTTTGGCTGGGACTCTCGTGACACCCCTACACTTT,CASSLAGTLVTPLHF
TRBJ1-2,many,-,TRBV20-1,TGCAGTGCTAGAGGCACAGGGAAAACTAACTATGGCTACACCTTC,CSARGTGKTNYGYTF
TRBJ2-7,-,TRBD2,TRBV3-1,TGTGCCGGCAGCCCCGGGGAGGGGCTTAGGCAGTACTTC,CAGSPGEGLRQYF
TRBJ2-3,medium-sized,TRBD2,TRBV12-3/TRBV12-4,TGTGCCAGCAGTTTTTACGGGAGGGTAGATACGCAGTATTTT,CASSFYGRVDTQYF
TRBJ2-5,-,-,TRBV19,TGTGCCAGTAGAGGACGAGCCAACTCTCATTACTTC,CASRGRANSHYF
TRBJ2-6,-,-,TRBV19,TGTGCCAGTAGTAGGGGGGGCGCTGGTTCCAACGTCCTGACTTTC,CASSRGGAGSNVLTF
TRBJ2-1,medium-sized,-,TRBV29-1,TGCAGCGTTGATGAGCAGTTCTTC,CSVDEQFF
TRBJ1-5,once,TRBD1,TRBV9,TGTGCCAGCAGCCAAGGACAGGGTGATCAGCCCGAGCATTTT,CASSQGQGDQPEHF
TRBJ2-1,medium-sized,TRBD1,TRBV11-2,TGTGCCAGCAGCTTGGGACAGGGCCGCTCCTACAATGAGCAGTTCTTC,CASSLGQGRSYNEQFF
TRBJ2-4,many,TRBD1,TRBV2,TGTGCCAGCAGTGAAGACAGGGGGGTAGCCAAAAACATTCAGTACTTC,CASSEDRGVAKNIQYF
TRBJ2-7,many,-,TRBV14,TGTGCCAGCAGCCCCTATCATACCTACGAGCAGTACTTC,CASSPYHTYEQYF
TRBJ2-5,many,TRBD2,TRBV19,TGTGCCAGTAGCGATCGACTAGCGGGAGCGCAGGGGACCCAGTACTTC,CASSDRLAGAQGTQYF
TRBJ2-3,many,-,TRBV20-1,TGCAGTGCTAGAACTTCTTATAGCACAGATACGCAGTATTTT,CSARTSYSTDTQYF
TRBJ1-1,many,-,TRBV7-8,TGTGCCAGCAGCCGACCCCGATCGAAGACCATGAACACTGAAGCTTTCTTT,CASSRPRSKTMNTEAFF
TRBJ2-7,-,TRBD1,TRBV6-1,TGTGCCAGTGAAGGTGGCAGGGGGACGTACGAGCAGTACTTC,CASEGGRGTYEQYF
TRBJ2-7,-,-,TRBV20-1,TGCAGTGCTAGAGATAGCCTACCCACCAGCGGGTACGAGCAGTACTTC,CSARDSLPTSGYEQYF
TRBJ2-2,many,TRBD2,TRBV4-2,TGTGCCAGCAGCCAAGAAAGCGGGACGAACACCGGGGAGCTGTTTTTT,CASSQESGTNTGELFF
TRBJ2-5,many,-,TRBV2,TGTGCCAGCAGTGACAGGGGTCGGGAGACCCAGTACTTC,CASSDRGRETQYF
TRBJ2-1,many,TRBD1,TRBV5-4,TGTGCCAGCAGCTTGGGACAGGGCTCCTACAATGAGCAGTTCTTC,CASSLGQGSYNEQFF
TRBJ1-1,medium-sized,TRBD1,TRBV30,TGTGCCTGGAGTGCAAGGGACAGCACTGAAGCTTTCTTT,CAWSARDSTEAFF
TRBJ1-2,few,-,TRBV3-1,TGTGCCAGCAGCCTTCTTAGAAACCTATCCGGGATACCCTATGGCTACACCTTC,CASSLLRNLSGIPYGYTF
TRBJ2-3,many,-,TRBV7-3,TGTGCCAGCAGCTTATCCGGAGGACCCCCTGTAGATACGCAGTATTTT,CASSLSGGPPVDTQYF
TRBJ2-1,many,TRBD2,TRBV29-1,TGCAGCGTTGCGGTAGCGGGGCCACAGTTCTTC,CSVAVAGPQFF
TRBJ2-7,many,-,TRBV7-2,TGTGCCAGCAGCTTAAACAGGGATTACGAGCAGTACTTC,CASSLNRDYEQYF
TRBJ2-2,medium-sized,-,TRBV19,TGTGCCAGTATGGGACTCGGTAGCACCGGGGAGCTGTTTTTT,CASMGLGSTGELFF
TRBJ1-2,many,TRBD1,TRBV19,TGTGCCAGTAGTCCCGGGACAGTTAACTATGGCTACACCTTC,CASSPGTVNYGYTF
TRBJ2-3,many,TRBD2,TRBV29-1,TGCAGCGGAGGGACTAGCGGGACTAGCACAGATACGCAGTATTTT,CSGGTSGTSTDTQYF
TRBJ2-5,many,TRBD2,TRBV5-1,TGCGCCAGCAGCTTGGTGGCTAGCGGGAGCGAGACCCAGTACTTC,CASSLVASGSETQYF
TRBJ2-1,many,-,TRBV7-9,TGTGCCAGCAGCTTAGGATTGTTATCCTACAATGAGCAGTTCTTC,CASSLGLLSYNEQFF
TRBJ1-5,many,TRBD1,TRBV20-1,TGCAGTGCTAGACGACAGGGGAATCAGCCCCAGCATTTT,CSARRQGNQPQHF